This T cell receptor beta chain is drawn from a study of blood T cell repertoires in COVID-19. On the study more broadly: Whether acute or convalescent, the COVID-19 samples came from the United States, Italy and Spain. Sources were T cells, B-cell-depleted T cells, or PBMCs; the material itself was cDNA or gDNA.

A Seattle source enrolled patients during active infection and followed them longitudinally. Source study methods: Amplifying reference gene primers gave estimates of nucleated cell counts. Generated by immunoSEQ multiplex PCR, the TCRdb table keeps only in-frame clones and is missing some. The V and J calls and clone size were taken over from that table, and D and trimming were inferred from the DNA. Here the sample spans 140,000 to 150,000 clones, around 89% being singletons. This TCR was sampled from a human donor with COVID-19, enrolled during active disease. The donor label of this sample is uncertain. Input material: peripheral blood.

The DNA for the CDR3 is TGTGCCAGCAGGAGACAGAGCAATCAGCCCCAGCATTTT. This codes for CASRRQSNQPQHF. The J gene is TRBJ1-5, the V gene TRBV6-5; the D gene is possibly TRBD1 (5 bases). The germline V and J ends were trimmed by 6 bases and 1 base, with 7 bases remaining between them. Germline CDR1 is MNHEY and CDR2 is SVGAGI. This CDR3 has 13 amino acids.